Included here is one T cell receptor (beta chain) sequence, with context. The entry originates in a study of CD8+ T cells in alopecia areata. Sequencing relied on a cDNA template that was reverse transcribed from extracted RNA. Sequenced by immunoSEQ multiplex PCR; TCRdb stores in-frame clones only, minus some. The data hold hundreds of thousands of clones, with about three fifths observed a single time. The CDR3 has 15 residues. Trimming took 4 bases from V and 3 from J, leaving 14 bases between them. Looked up from germline, CDR1 is SGHTA and CDR2 is FQGNSA. Treatment: oral pan-JAK inhibitor, 5-10 mg twice daily.

This receptor was obtained from a human donor with alopecia areata. Sample: CD4+ T cells sorted from blood, taken at roughly week 53, from a patient treated with tofacitinib. The rearrangement uses TRBV7-2 and TRBJ2-3, with a possible D match to TRBD1 (6 bases). In DNA, the CDR3 is TGTGCCAGCAGCTACTCCCAGGGGACGACAGATACGCAGTATTTT. Protein sequence: CASSYSQGTTDTQYF.